This entry lists 17 T cell receptor beta chains sequenced from one sample in a study of blood T cell repertoires in COVID-19. Method: immunoSEQ multiplex PCR; TCRdb's copy keeps in-frame clones and lacks some. The sample carries about 70,000 clones, about four fifths recorded once. Sequenced sample: peripheral blood. All receptors derive from a woman aged 70 to 79 with acute or convalescent COVID-19.

V usage is TRBV4-2 and J usage is TRBJ1-4; TRBD1 matches 8 bases. J gave up 3 bases and V 4 bases, and 13 bases lay outside the gene matches. The V gene's germline CDR1 is LGHNA and CDR2 YNFKEQ. This CDR3 is 18 amino acids long. The CDR3, as DNA: TGTGCCAGCAGCCCCTCTTCTTGGCAGGGGGCGCCTAATGAAAAACTGTTTTTT. Protein: CASSPSSWQGAPNEKLFF.

This clone was recorded once. J is TRBJ1-4 and V is TRBV7-2; D is uncertain. CDR1 is SGHTA, CDR2 FQGNSA, per germline. Trimming shortened V by 7 bases and J by 5 bases, and 17 bases separated the two germline ends. CDR3 size: 15 residues. CDR3 coding DNA: TGTGCCAGCAACACCATCTCCGGGTCGAATGAAAAACTGTTTTTT. It codes for CASNTISGSNEKLFF.

This chain connects TRBV6-1 to TRBJ2-3; D may be TRBD2 (7 bases). Germline CDR1 reads MNHNS; CDR2 reads SASEGT. The CDR3 loop spans 16 amino acids. Trimming cost V 3 bases and J 0 bases, with 13 bases left between them. This chain's CDR3 is CASSDWGGPSTDTQYF. CDR3 coding DNA: TGTGCCAGCAGTGACTGGGGGGGGCCTAGCACAGATACGCAGTATTTT.

This chain connects TRBV7-9 to TRBJ2-3; TRBD1 matches 7 bases. There are 15 residues in the CDR3. With 6 bases clipped from V and 0 bases from J, the junction kept 6 bases outside the gene matches. The germline V gene encodes CDR1 SEHNR and CDR2 FQNEAQ (reference sequence). The chain's CDR3 is CASRKTGASTDTQYF. CDR3 nucleotides: TGTGCCAGCAGAAAAACAGGGGCTAGCACAGATACGCAGTATTTT.

The rearrangement links TRBV10-3 to TRBJ1-5; D possibly corresponds to TRBD1 (6 bases). Looked up from germline, CDR1 is ENHRY and CDR2 is SYGVKD. Trimming removed 4 bases at V and 4 bases at J, with 11 bases between. This CDR3 is built from 14 residues. CDR3 protein: CAISGAGANQPQHF. For the CDR3, the DNA is TGTGCCATCAGTGGGGCAGGGGCGAATCAGCCCCAGCATTTT.

The chain combines TRBV11-2 with TRBJ2-1; no clear D. Germline assignment: CDR1 SGHAT and CDR2 FQNNGV. Trimming removed 5 bases from V and 8 bases from J, with 7 bases in between. CDR3 length equals 11 residues. The CDR3: CASSPSDEQFF. The CDR3 bases are TGTGCCAGCAGCCCCTCCGATGAGCAGTTCTTC.

The chain uses TRBV20-1 and TRBJ2-7; 9 bases are a match to TRBD1. Germline V lookup: CDR1 DFQATT, CDR2 SNEGSKA (reference sequence). This CDR3 region has 14 residues. V lost 3 bases, J lost 2 bases, and 5 bases stayed unmatched. CDR3 bases: TGCAGTGCTAGTTTGGGACAGGGAGCCTACGAGCAGTACTTC. It specifies CSASLGQGAYEQYF.

The rearrangement joins TRBV7-2 to TRBJ1-1; D is possibly TRBD1 (5 bases). CDR3 length: 15 residues. V shed 5 bases and J shed 3 bases, with 16 bases lying between them. The germline CDR1 and CDR2 sequences are SGHTA and FQGNSA. Here the CDR3 DNA reads TGTGCCAGCAGCAAATGGGGCCTCGAGGACACTGAAGCTTTCTTT. This gives the protein CASSKWGLEDTEAFF.

This sequence joins TRBV6-1 and TRBJ2-7; 9 bases map to TRBD2. CDR3 length: 16 amino acids. V was clipped by 1 base and J by 0 bases; unmatched bases: 4. From germline, CDR1 is MNHNS and CDR2 SASEGT. The CDR3 loop reads CASSEGRSGGSYEQYF. CDR3 nucleotide sequence: TGTGCCAGCAGTGAAGGGCGTAGCGGGGGCTCCTACGAGCAGTACTTC.

This clone showed up just once. The chain couples TRBV28 to TRBJ1-4, with D perhaps TRBD1 (5 bases). The germline V and J ends were trimmed by 9 bases and 8 bases, with 16 bases remaining between them. Germline CDR1 MDHEN, CDR2 SYDVKM. CDR3 length: 13 residues. The CDR3 DNA is TGTGCCAGTACGGGGGGTTTAGAGGAAAAACTGTTTTTT. It specifies CASTGGLEEKLFF.

The chain uses TRBV12-3 or TRBV12-4 and TRBJ2-1; 8 bases fit TRBD2. V shed 8 bases and J 10 bases; nucleotides not matched to a gene: 7. This CDR3 has 12 residues. The CDR3 DNA reads TGTGCCAGCGGCTGGACTAGCCGAGAGCAGTTCTTC. Its translation: CASGWTSREQFF.

The V call is TRBV28, the J call TRBJ2-7; 9 bases are a match to TRBD2. CDR1 and CDR2 (germline): MDHEN, SYDVKM. This CDR3 is 17 amino acids long. V shed 4 bases and J 2 bases; nucleotides not matched to a gene: 12. The CDR3 coding sequence is TGTGCCAGCAGTTCCCCAAGTACTAGCGGGCGTACCTACGAGCAGTACTTC. Translated, it gives CASSSPSTSGRTYEQYF.

This clone was picked up one time. The CDR3 nucleotides are TGTGCCAGCAGTCTATATCGGTATAAGACTAGCGGGTTCAATGAGCAGTTCTTC. Amino acid sequence: CASSLYRYKTSGFNEQFF. The chain links TRBV27 to TRBJ2-1; the match to TRBD2 covers 10 bases. The CDR3 is made up of 18 amino acids. In germline, CDR1 is MNHEY, CDR2 SMNVEV (reference sequence). V trimming: 5 bases; J trimming: 6 bases; junction bases outside the gene matches: 16.

This clone was observed a few times. The J gene is TRBJ2-1, the V gene TRBV9; D might be TRBD2 (5 bases). Germline CDR1 is SGDLS and CDR2 is YYNGEE. V lost 4 bases, J lost 5 bases, and 10 bases lay in between. CDR3 length: 13 amino acids. CDR3 DNA: TGTGCCAGCAGCCTGGTTAGCGACAATGAGCAGTTCTTC. Encoded protein: CASSLVSDNEQFF.

The chain links TRBV3-1 (or the pseudogene TRBV3-2) to TRBJ1-3, with 7 bases matching TRBD1. Losses at the gene ends were 0 bases for V and 4 bases for J; bases not matched to a gene: 3. This CDR3 comprises 15 residues. Germline V gives CDR1 LGHDT, CDR2 YNNKEL (reference sequence). The CDR3 nucleotides read TGTGCCAGCAGCCAAGATCCAGGGGGAGGAAACACCATATATTTT. Encoded protein: CASSQDPGGGNTIYF.

The rearrangement links TRBV3-1 (or the pseudogene TRBV3-2) to TRBJ2-5; the match to TRBD1 covers 10 bases. V was clipped by 6 bases and J by 8 bases; unmatched bases: 9. The CDR3 runs 14 residues. Germline V gene lookup returns CDR1 LGHDT and CDR2 YNNKEL (reference sequence). This chain's CDR3 is CASRPSGQGSTQYF. CDR3 nucleotides: TGTGCCAGCAGGCCGTCGGGACAGGGGAGTACCCAGTACTTC.

This sequence joins TRBV5-4 and TRBJ2-7; TRBD1 matches 10 bases. Losses at the gene ends were 4 bases for V and 6 bases for J; bases not matched to a gene: 4. The CDR3 spans 13 residues. Germline-derived CDR1 and CDR2 are SGHNT and YYREEE (reference sequence). CDR3 DNA sequence: TGTGCCAGCAGCCAGGGACAGGGGCCCGAGCAGTACTTC. Amino acids: CASSQGQGPEQYF.